This note documents a single TCR beta chain sequence. Its antigen is as yet unknown. These data belong to a study of T cells in Graves' hyperthyroidism and ophthalmopathy. V lost 3 bases, J lost 2 bases, and 11 bases lay in between. This CDR3 spans 16 amino acids. Broader study findings: The blood repertoire included most of the expanded thyroid clonotypes above 0.001. A 13 V-J model separated ophthalmopathy from stable hyperthyroidism.

TCR beta CDR3 regions were amplified from RNA. RT-PCR in the first round (using the HTBI primer set) targeted the TCR CDR3. A single record per CDR3 protein comes from TCRdb applying MiXCR to the multiplex PCR reads. Here the sample spans 450,000 to 650,000 distinct CDR3 sequences, 17% being singletons. Each ophthalmopathy patient scored at least 3 on the Clinical Activity Score and at least 4 on NOSPECS grade, with duration under 3 months. PBMCs were obtained from over 8.5 ml fresh peripheral blood. The chain joins TRBV12-3 or TRBV12-4 to TRBJ2-6; perhaps TRBD2 as D (7 bases). The sequencing input was blood. The clonotype comes from a woman between 18 and 29 years old with Graves' ophthalmopathy. The CDR3 sequence is CASSFLGGAGANVLTF. CDR3 DNA sequence: TGTGCCAGCAGTTTTCTAGGGGGGGCTGGGGCCAACGTCCTGACTTTC.